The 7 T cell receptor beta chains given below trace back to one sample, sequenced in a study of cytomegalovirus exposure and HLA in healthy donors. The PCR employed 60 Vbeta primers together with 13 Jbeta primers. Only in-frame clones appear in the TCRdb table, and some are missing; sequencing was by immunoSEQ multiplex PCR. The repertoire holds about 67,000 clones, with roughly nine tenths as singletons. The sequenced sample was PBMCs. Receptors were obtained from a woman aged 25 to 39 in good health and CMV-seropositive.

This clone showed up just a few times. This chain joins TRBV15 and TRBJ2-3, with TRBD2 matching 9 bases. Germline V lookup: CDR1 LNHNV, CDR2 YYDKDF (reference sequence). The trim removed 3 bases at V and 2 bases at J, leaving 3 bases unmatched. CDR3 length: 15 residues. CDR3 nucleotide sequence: TGTGCCACCAGCAGTAGCGGGGGACCCACAGATACGCAGTATTTT. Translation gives CATSSSGGPTDTQYF. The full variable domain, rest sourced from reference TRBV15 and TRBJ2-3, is DAMVIQNPRYQVTQFGKPVTLSCSQTLNHNVMYWYQQKSSQAPKLLFHYYDKDFNNEADTPDNFQSRRPNTSFCFLDIRSPGLGDTAMYLCATSSSGGPTDTQYFGPGTRLTVL.

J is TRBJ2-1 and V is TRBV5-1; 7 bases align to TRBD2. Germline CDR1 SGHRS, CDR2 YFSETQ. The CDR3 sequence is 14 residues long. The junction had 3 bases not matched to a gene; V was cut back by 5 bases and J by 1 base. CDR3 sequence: CASRREISYNEQFF. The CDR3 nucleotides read TGCGCCAGCAGGCGGGAGATTTCCTACAATGAGCAGTTCTTC.

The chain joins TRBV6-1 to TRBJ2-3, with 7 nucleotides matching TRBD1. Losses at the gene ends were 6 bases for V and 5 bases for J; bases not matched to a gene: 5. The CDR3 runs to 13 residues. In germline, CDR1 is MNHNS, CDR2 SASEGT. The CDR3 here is CASSTGEKDTQYF. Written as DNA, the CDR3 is TGTGCCAGCAGCACAGGGGAGAAAGATACGCAGTATTTT.

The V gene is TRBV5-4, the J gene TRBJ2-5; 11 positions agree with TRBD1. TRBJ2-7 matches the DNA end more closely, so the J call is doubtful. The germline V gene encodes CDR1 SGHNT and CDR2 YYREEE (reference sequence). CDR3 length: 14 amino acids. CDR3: CASSAGTGGYEQYF. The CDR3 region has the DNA TGTGCCAGCAGCGCGGGGACAGGGGGCTACGAGCAGTACTTC.

The CDR3 spells CASSWGQPFTDTQYF. In DNA, the CDR3 is TGTGCCAGCAGCTGGGGACAGCCGTTCACAGATACGCAGTATTTT. The chain joins TRBV5-4 to TRBJ2-3; 7 bases fit TRBD1. This CDR3 region has 15 residues. V was clipped by 3 bases and J by 2 bases; unmatched bases: 6. CDR1 and CDR2 (germline): SGHNT, YYREEE (reference sequence).

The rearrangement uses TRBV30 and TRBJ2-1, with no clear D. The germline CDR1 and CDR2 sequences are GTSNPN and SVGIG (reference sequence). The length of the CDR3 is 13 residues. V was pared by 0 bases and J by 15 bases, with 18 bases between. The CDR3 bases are TGTGCCTGGAGTGTACAAATGAGGAGTCCGTTGTTCTTC. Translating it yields CAWSVQMRSPLFF.

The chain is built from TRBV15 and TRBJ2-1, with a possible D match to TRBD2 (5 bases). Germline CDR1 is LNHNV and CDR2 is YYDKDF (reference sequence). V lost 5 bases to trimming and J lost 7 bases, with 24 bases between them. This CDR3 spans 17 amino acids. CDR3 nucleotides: TGTGCCACCAGCCCCGGTGAGAGGGAGACTGGTAGGAATGAGCAGTTCTTC. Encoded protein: CATSPGERETGRNEQFF.